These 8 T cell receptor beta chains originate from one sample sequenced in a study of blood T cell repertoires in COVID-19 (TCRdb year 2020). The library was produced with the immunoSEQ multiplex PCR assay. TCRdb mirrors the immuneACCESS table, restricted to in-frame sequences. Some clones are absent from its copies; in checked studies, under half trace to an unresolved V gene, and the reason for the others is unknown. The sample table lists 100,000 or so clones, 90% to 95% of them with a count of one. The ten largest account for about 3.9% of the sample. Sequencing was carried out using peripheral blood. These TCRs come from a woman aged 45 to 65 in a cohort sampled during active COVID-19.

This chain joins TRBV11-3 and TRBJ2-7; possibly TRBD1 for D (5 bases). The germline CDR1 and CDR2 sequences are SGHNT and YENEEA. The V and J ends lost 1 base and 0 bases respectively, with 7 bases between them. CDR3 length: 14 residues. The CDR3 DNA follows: TGTGCCAGCAGCTTAGGACAGAGCTCCTACGAGCAGTACTTC. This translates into CASSLGQSSYEQYF. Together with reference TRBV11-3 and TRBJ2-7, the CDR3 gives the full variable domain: EAGVVQSPRYKIIEKKQPVAFWCNPISGHNTLYWYLQNLGQGPELLIRYENEEAVDDSQLPKDRFSAERLKGVDSTLKIQPAELGDSAVYLCASSLGQSSYEQYFGPGTRLTVT.

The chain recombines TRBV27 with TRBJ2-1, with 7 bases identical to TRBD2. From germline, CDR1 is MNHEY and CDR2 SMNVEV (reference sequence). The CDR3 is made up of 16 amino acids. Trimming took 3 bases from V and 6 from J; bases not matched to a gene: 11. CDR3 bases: TGTGCCAGCAGTTTTAGCGGGCTCAAAGGGCTCAATGAGCAGTTCTTC. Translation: CASSFSGLKGLNEQFF.

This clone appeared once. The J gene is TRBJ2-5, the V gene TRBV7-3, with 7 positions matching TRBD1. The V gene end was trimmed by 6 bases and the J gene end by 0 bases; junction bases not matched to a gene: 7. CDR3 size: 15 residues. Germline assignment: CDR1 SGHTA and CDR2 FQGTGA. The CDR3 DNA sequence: TGTGCCAGCAGTCTACAGGGGTGGTACCAAGAGACCCAGTACTTC. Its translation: CASSLQGWYQETQYF.

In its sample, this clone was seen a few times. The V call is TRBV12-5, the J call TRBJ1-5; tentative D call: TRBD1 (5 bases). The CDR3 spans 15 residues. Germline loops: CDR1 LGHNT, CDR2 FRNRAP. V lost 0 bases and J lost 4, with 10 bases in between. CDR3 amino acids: CASGLVQVGNQPQHF. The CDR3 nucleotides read TGTGCTAGTGGTTTGGTACAGGTGGGTAATCAGCCCCAGCATTTT.

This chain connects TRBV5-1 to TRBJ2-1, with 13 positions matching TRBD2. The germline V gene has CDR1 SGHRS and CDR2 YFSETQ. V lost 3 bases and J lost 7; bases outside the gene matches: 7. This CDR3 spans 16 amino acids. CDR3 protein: CASSSPGLAGRNEQFF. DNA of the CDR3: TGCGCCAGCAGCTCTCCGGGACTAGCGGGAAGAAATGAGCAGTTCTTC. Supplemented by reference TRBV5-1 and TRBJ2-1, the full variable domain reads KAGVTQTPRYLIKTRGQQVTLSCSPISGHRSVSWYQQTPGQGLQFLFEYFSETQRNKGNFPGRFSGRQFSNSRSEMNVSTLELGDSALYLCASSSPGLAGRNEQFFGPGTRLTVL.

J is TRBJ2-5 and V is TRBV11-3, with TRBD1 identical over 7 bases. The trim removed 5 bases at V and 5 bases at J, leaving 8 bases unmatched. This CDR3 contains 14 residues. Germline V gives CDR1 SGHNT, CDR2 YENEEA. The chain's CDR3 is CASSPKGAGETQYF. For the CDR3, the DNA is TGTGCCAGCAGCCCTAAGGGGGCTGGCGAGACCCAGTACTTC.

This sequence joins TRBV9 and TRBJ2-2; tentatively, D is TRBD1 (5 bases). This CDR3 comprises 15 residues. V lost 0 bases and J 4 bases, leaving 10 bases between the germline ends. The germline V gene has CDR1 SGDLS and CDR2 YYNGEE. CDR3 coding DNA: TGTGCCAGCAGCGTAGCCCAGGGAATCACCGGGGAGCTGTTTTTT. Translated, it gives CASSVAQGITGELFF.

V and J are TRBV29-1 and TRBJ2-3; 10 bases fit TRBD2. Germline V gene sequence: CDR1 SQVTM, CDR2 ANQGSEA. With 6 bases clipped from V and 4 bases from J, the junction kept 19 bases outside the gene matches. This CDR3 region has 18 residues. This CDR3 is CSVARNVLAGRQPDTQYF. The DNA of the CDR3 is TGCAGCGTAGCCCGTAACGTACTAGCGGGACGACAGCCAGATACGCAGTATTTT.